The 18 T cell receptor beta chains listed next were all sequenced from one sample in a study of blood T cells in healthy people across ages (dated by TCRdb to about 2015). Libraries were made using 5' RACE. TCRdb names Illumina HiSeq 2500 as the instrument used. A second PCR of about 6 to 11 cycles was performed with a sample-barcoded 5' primer and a J-beta primer mix. The raw public reads went through TCRdb reprocessing: fastp at Q25, MiXCR clone calling, in-frame beta chains kept. CDR3 protein sequences are deduplicated, and each keeps its most common genes and DNA. The sample table records 1.5 million to 2 million distinct CDR3 sequences; roughly 28% of these occur just once. The top ten constitute more than 6% of the sample. Sequencing used blood. The receptors were sampled from a woman in her twenties or thirties in good health.

This clonotype was counted ten times or more. The rearrangement joins TRBV5-1 to TRBJ2-1; no clear D. This CDR3 region has 15 residues. With 0 bases removed from V and 0 bases from J, the gap between germline ends came to 7 bases. Looked up from germline, CDR1 is SGHRS and CDR2 is YFSETQ. The DNA of the CDR3 is TGCGCCAGCAGCTTGGAGGTGAGCTCCTACAATGAGCAGTTCTTC. Residues: CASSLEVSSYNEQFF.

V and J are TRBV12-3 or TRBV12-4 and TRBJ2-7; D tentatively reads TRBD1 or TRBD2 (5 bases each). V was pared by 5 bases and J by 6 bases, with 23 bases between. The CDR3 sequence is 16 residues long. The CDR3 here is CASSPQTLRGSTEQYF. CDR3 sequence (DNA): TGTGCCAGCAGTCCTCAGACCCTGAGGGGATCTACCGAGCAGTACTTC.

V and J are TRBV12-3 or TRBV12-4 and TRBJ2-7; D gene uncertain. CDR3 length: 12 amino acids. The V gene lost 2 bases and the J gene lost 5 bases, with 7 bases spanning the gap. As DNA, the CDR3 is TGTGCCAGCAGTTTACTTCCCCACGAGCAGTACTTC. This translates into CASSLLPHEQYF.

The J gene is TRBJ1-5, the V gene TRBV3-1; D remains ambiguous. The germline CDR1 and CDR2 sequences are LGHDT and YNNKEL (reference sequence). V lost 0 bases to trimming and J lost 5 bases, with 11 bases between them. The CDR3 is 15 amino acids. CDR3 DNA sequence: TGTGCCAGCAGCCAAGATCCAGGCGGCCATCAGCCCCAGCATTTT. It encodes CASSQDPGGHQPQHF.

The rearrangement joins TRBV3-1 to TRBJ2-1, with D perhaps matching TRBD1 or TRBD2 (5 bases each). V lost 5 bases and J 3 bases, leaving 11 bases between the germline ends. The CDR3 is 14 residues long. The germline V gene has CDR1 LGHDT and CDR2 YNNKEL (reference sequence). The DNA of the CDR3 is TGTGCCAGCAGCGCCCGGGACGTCTACAATGAGCAGTTCTTC. This gives the protein CASSARDVYNEQFF.

About this clonotype itself: A much larger clone is a single base away; this may be a read error. The gene calls are TRBV20-1 and TRBJ2-7; TRBD2 is a possible D gene (5 bases). The CDR3 consists of 12 residues. From germline, CDR1 is DFQATT and CDR2 SNEGSKA (reference sequence). CDR3 nucleotide sequence: TGCAGGGCTGCCCTGCGAGGGCACGAGCAGTACTTC. Amino acids: CRAALRGHEQYF.

The chain links TRBV29-1 to TRBJ2-3; 8 nucleotides line up with TRBD2. CDR1 and CDR2 (germline): SQVTM, ANQGSEA. The CDR3 extends over 14 amino acids. J lost 4 bases, V lost 4 bases, and 7 bases had no gene match. The CDR3 is CSVGGLGSSDTQYF. DNA for the CDR3: TGCAGCGTTGGGGGACTAGGGAGTTCAGATACGCAGTATTTT.

This clonotype was found a few times. The chain links TRBV20-1 to TRBJ2-3; weak D call: TRBD1 (5 bases). The CDR3 length is 14 residues. The V end lost 5 bases, the J end lost 3 bases, and 15 bases lay between the germline ends. CDR1 and CDR2 (germline): DFQATT, SNEGSKA (reference sequence). The CDR3 loop is CSAVGQGLTDTQYF. CDR3 sequence (DNA): TGCAGTGCTGTAGGTCAGGGCTTAACAGATACGCAGTATTTT.

On this clonotype: This may come from a read error, since a much larger clone is one base off. This sequence joins TRBV6-5 and TRBJ2-5; 7 positions agree with TRBD2. The germline gives CDR1 MNHEY, CDR2 SVGAGI. The CDR3 extends over 16 amino acids. The CDR3 DNA follows: TGTGCCAGCAGTCCACCGTCTAGCGGCCTCCAAGAGACCCGGTACTTC. It codes for CASSPPSSGLQETRYF.

This clonotype has a handful of counts. The genes are TRBV20-1 and TRBJ1-1, with a tentative D call TRBD1 (6 bases). CDR3 length: 14 amino acids. V was cut by 7 bases and J by 0 bases, with 15 bases left in between. The germline V gene has CDR1 DFQATT and CDR2 SNEGSKA (reference sequence). As DNA, the CDR3 is TGCAGTGTTCGAGCTAGGACAGTGAACACTGAAGCTTTCTTT. It is translated as CSVRARTVNTEAFF.

The chain uses TRBV21-1 and TRBJ1-6; TRBD1, the table's D call, was not compared with the DNA. TRBV21-1 is shown as a pseudogene. The CDR3 consists of 16 residues. The DNA of the CDR3 is TGTGCCAGCAGCAAAGAGAATACAGGGCCGCGTTCACCCCTCCACTTT. Protein: CASSKENTGPRSPLHF.

There are a few counts of this clonotype. J is TRBJ2-5 and V is TRBV28; 9 bases match TRBD2. The CDR3 contains 14 residues. CDR1 is MDHEN, CDR2 SYDVKM, per germline. V shed 5 bases and J 5 bases; nucleotides not matched to a gene: 6. The CDR3 sequence: CASSSGGPPETQYF. Written as DNA, the CDR3 is TGTGCCAGCAGTAGCGGGGGGCCCCCGGAGACCCAGTACTTC.

Only a few counts were recorded for this clonotype. This chain connects TRBV20-1 to TRBJ2-3; 7 bases map to TRBD2. The CDR3 is made up of 16 amino acids. The V and J ends lost 4 bases and 4 bases, in that order; junction bases with no gene match: 14. Germline V lookup: CDR1 DFQATT, CDR2 SNEGSKA (reference sequence). CDR3 amino acids: CSATELLADSADTQYF. CDR3 sequence (DNA): TGCAGTGCTACCGAATTGCTAGCGGATAGCGCAGATACGCAGTATTTT.

In regard to this clonotype: Just one base apart from a much larger clone, this may be a read error. The chain recombines TRBV6-2 or TRBV6-3 with TRBJ2-5, with TRBD1 matching over 8 bases. The length of the CDR3 is 13 residues. The V gene end was trimmed by 6 bases and the J gene end by 3 bases; junction bases not matched to a gene: 3. The germline V gene encodes CDR1 MNHEY and CDR2 SVGEGT. As DNA, the CDR3 is TGTGCCAGCAGAGCGACAGGGGAAGAGACCCAGTACTTC. Amino acid sequence: CASRATGEETQYF.

This clonotype turned up a few times. The gene calls are TRBV15 and TRBJ2-1; D is perhaps TRBD2 (6 bases). The CDR3 is 14 residues long. Deletions cut 0 bases from V and 8 bases from J, with 11 bases between. The germline gives CDR1 LNHNV, CDR2 YYDKDF (reference sequence). The CDR3 region is CATSRDLGGDEQFF. Here the CDR3 DNA reads TGTGCCACCAGCAGAGATCTGGGCGGGGATGAGCAGTTCTTC.

The rearrangement links TRBV11-2 to TRBJ2-1; tentative D call: TRBD2 (5 bases). In germline, CDR1 is SGHAT, CDR2 FQNNGV. The V end lost 4 bases, the J end lost 12 bases, and 16 bases lay between the germline ends. The CDR3 runs to 13 residues. This CDR3 is CASSSTPLGGQFF. The CDR3 region has the DNA TGTGCCAGCAGCTCCACCCCCCTCGGAGGGCAGTTCTTC.

V is TRBV7-9 and J is TRBJ1-1; D is ambiguous. The CDR3 covers 15 residues. The germline V and J ends were trimmed by 3 bases and 5 bases, with 16 bases remaining between them. The germline CDR1 and CDR2 sequences are SEHNR and FQNEAQ (reference sequence). The CDR3 protein is CASSFSNSPGTEAFF. DNA for the CDR3: TGTGCCAGCAGCTTCTCGAACAGCCCGGGAACTGAAGCTTTCTTT.

The table lists this clonotype with a few counts. The V and J genes are TRBV12-3 or TRBV12-4 and TRBJ2-7, with 11 bases aligning to TRBD1. V gave up 6 bases and J gave up 5 bases; unmatched junction bases: 3. This CDR3 contains 13 residues. The CDR3 DNA is TGTGCCAGCAGGTGGACAGGGGGCGACGAGCAGTACTTC. This translates into CASRWTGGDEQYF.